This entry describes one T cell receptor (beta chain). Its antigen is undetermined. The CDR3 extends over 17 amino acids. Germline V gene sequence: CDR1 SGHNT, CDR2 YYREEE (reference sequence). The V and J ends lost 4 bases and 3 bases, in that order; junction bases with no gene match: 14. The method was immunoSEQ multiplex PCR; TCRdb's version includes in-frame clones alone and lacks a portion of them. The table shows some 93,000 clones, with roughly 73% occurring only once. These data belong to a study of PD-1 blockade in classical Hodgkin lymphoma. Study-wide points: Complete responders entered with baseline diversity on par with newly diagnosed patients, the results showed. Nivolumab starters within 1 year of ASCT were excluded.

Time point specified: cycle 4 day 1 (C4D1), after around six weeks of nivolumab. Relapse was seen in all patients after autologous stem cell transplantation, and brentuximab vedotin exposure was variable. The material was peripheral blood mononuclear cells (PBMCs), obtained before the fourth cycle of nivolumab. The receptor was derived from a human donor with classical Hodgkin lymphoma. The chain joins TRBV5-4 to TRBJ2-3; TRBD2 aligns across 7 bases. The CDR3 DNA reads as TGTGCCAGCAGCGAAGGGACTACCTCCTTGGGTACAGATACGCAGTATTTT. Its translation is CASSEGTTSLGTDTQYF.